This TCR beta chain was identified in a study of blood T cells in healthy people across ages. Study-level findings and limits: Age showed a roughly linear inverse relationship with TCR beta diversity per million T cells.

This CDR3 contains 13 residues. The germline gives CDR1 MNHEY, CDR2 SVGEGT. Of note for this clonotype: The antigen is not known. At one boundary the junction diverges from the germline segment, which might be a read error.

A J-beta primer mix and a sample-barcoded 5' primer were used in a second PCR of roughly 6 to 11 cycles. MiXCR, applied by TCRdb to the 5' RACE reads, yields one record per CDR3 protein. The sample has about 1,800,000 distinct CDR3 sequences; approximately 30% are singletons. The sample providers were healthy Caucasian people from Russia, aged about 6 to 90. The receptor comes from a woman in her twenties or thirties in good health. Input material: blood. The chain employs TRBV6-2 or TRBV6-3 and TRBJ2-3; the D gene is possibly TRBD2 (5 bases). The CDR3: CASCYGNTDTQYF. CDR3 coding DNA: TGTGCCAGCTGTTACGGGAACACAGATACGCAGTATTTT.